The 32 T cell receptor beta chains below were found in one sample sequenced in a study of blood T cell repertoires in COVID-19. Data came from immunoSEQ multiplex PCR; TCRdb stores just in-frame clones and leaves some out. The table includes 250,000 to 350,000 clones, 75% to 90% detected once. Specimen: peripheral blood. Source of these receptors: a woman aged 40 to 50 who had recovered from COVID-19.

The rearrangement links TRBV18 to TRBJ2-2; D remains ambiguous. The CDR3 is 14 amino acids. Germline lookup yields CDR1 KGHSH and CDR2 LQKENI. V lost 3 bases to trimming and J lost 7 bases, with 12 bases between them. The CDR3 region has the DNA TGTGCCAGCTCACCCGACCCCGGAGTCGGGGAGCTGTTTTTT. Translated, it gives CASSPDPGVGELFF. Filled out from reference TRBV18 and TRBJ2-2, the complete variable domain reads NAGVMQNPRHLVRRRGQEARLRCSPMKGHSHVYWYRQLPEEGLKFMVYLQKENIIDESGMPKERFSAEFPKEGPSILRIQQVVRGDSAAYFCASSPDPGVGELFFGEGSRLTVL.

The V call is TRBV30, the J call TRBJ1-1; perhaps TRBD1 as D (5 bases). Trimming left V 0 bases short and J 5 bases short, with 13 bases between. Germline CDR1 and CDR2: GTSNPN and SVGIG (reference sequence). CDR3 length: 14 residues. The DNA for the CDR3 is TGTGCCTGGAGTGTAAAGGGGATTCGGACTGAAGCTTTCTTT. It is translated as CAWSVKGIRTEAFF.

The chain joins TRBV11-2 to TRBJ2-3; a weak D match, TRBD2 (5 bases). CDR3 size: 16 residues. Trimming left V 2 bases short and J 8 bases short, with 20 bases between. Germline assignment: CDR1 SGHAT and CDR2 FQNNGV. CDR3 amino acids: CASSLLRTSPLITQYF. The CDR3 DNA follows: TGTGCCAGCAGCTTATTAAGGACTTCCCCGCTTATTACGCAGTATTTT.

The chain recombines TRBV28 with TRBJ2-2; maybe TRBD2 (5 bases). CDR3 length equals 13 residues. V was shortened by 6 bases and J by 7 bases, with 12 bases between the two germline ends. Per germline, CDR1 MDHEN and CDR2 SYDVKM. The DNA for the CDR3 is TGTGCCAGCAGCGTTCGGGCGGGCGGGGAGCTGTTTTTT. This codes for CASSVRAGGELFF.

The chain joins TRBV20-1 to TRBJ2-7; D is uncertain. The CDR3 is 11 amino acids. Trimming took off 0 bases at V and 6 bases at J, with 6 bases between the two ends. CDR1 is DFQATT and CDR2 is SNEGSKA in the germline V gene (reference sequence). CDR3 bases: TGCAGTGCTAGAGATCACTCCGAGCAGTACTTC. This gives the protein CSARDHSEQYF.

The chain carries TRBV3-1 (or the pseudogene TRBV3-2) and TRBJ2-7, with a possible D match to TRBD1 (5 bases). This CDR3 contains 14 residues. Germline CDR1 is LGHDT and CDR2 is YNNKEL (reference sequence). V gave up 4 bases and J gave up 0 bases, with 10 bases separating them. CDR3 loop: CASSLGRFSYEQYF. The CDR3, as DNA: TGTGCCAGCAGCCTGGGGCGGTTCTCCTACGAGCAGTACTTC.

CDR3 DNA sequence: TGTGCTAGTGGTTCAGGGGAGATAGAGACCCAGTACTTC. This encodes CASGSGEIETQYF. The chain has TRBV12-5 and TRBJ2-5; TRBD1 is a possible D gene (6 bases). V was pared by 4 bases and J by 4 bases, with 10 bases between. CDR1 and CDR2 from the germline V gene are LGHNT and FRNRAP. CDR3 length: 13 amino acids. Complete variable domain (other parts from reference TRBV12-5 and TRBJ2-5): DARVTQTPRHKVTEMGQEVTMRCQPILGHNTVFWYRQTMMQGLELLAYFRNRAPLDDSGMPKDRFSAEMPDATLATLKIQPSEPRDSAVYFCASGSGEIETQYFGPGTRLLVL.

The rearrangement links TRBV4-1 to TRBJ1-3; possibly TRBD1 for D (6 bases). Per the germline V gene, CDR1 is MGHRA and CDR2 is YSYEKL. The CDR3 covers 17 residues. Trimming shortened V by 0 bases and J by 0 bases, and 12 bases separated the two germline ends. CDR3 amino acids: CASSQDLDSGSGNTIYF. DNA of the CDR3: TGCGCCAGCAGCCAAGATCTGGACAGTGGCTCTGGAAACACCATATATTTT.

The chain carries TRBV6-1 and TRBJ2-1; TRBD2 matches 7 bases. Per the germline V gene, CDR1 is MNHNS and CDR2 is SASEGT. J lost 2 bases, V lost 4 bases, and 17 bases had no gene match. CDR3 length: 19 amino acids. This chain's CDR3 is CASSVRVAGMVNAYNEQFF. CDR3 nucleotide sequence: TGTGCCAGCAGTGTGAGGGTAGCGGGCATGGTTAACGCCTACAATGAGCAGTTCTTC.

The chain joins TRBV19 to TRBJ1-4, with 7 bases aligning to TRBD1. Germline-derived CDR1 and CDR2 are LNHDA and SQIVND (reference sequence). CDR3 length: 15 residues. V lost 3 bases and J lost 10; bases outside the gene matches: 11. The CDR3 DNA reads TGTGCCAGTAGTATGGGGACAGCTGCTGAAGGAAAACTGTTTTTT. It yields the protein CASSMGTAAEGKLFF. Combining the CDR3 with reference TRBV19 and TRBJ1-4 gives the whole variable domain DGGITQSPKYLFRKEGQNVTLSCEQNLNHDAMYWYRQDPGQGLRLIYYSQIVNDFQKGDIAEGYSVSREKKESFPLTVTSAQKNPTAFYLCASSMGTAAEGKLFFGSGTQLSVL.

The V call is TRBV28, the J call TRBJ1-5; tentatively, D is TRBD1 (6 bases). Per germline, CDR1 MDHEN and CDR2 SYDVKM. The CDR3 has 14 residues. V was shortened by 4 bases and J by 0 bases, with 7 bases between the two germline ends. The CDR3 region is CASSSGDSNQPQHF. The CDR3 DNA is TGTGCCAGCAGTTCAGGGGATAGCAATCAGCCCCAGCATTTT.

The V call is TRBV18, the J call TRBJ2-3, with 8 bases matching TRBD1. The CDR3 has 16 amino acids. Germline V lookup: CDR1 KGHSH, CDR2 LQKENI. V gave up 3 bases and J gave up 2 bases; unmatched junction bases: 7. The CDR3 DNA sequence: TGTGCCAGCTCACCTGGGCAGGGGGCCTACACAGATACGCAGTATTTT. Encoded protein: CASSPGQGAYTDTQYF.

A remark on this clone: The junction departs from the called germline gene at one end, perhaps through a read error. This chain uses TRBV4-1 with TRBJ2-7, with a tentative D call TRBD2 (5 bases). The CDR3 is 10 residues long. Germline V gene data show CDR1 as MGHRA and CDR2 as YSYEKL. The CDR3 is CASSQTPRGF. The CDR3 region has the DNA TGCGCCAGCAGCCAGACCCCACGGGGCTTC.

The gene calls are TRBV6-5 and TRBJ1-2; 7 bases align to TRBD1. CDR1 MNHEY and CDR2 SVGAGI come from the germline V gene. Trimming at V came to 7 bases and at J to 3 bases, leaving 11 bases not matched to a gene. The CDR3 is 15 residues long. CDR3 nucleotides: TGTGCCAGCAAAAGGGACAGAGACGAATACTATGGCTACACCTTC. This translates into CASKRDRDEYYGYTF.

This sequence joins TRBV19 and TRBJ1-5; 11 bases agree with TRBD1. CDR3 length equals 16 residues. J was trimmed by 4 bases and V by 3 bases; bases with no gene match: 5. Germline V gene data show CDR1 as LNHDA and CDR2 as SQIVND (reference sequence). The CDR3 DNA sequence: TGTGCCAGTAGTATTGGGCGGGACAGGGGGAATCAGCCCCAGCATTTT. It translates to CASSIGRDRGNQPQHF.

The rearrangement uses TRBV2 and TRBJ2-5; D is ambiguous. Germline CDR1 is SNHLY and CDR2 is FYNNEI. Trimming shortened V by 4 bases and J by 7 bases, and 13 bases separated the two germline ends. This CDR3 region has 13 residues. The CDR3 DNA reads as TGTGCCAGCAGTGTCCGGGTCTTGGGGACCCAGTACTTC. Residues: CASSVRVLGTQYF.

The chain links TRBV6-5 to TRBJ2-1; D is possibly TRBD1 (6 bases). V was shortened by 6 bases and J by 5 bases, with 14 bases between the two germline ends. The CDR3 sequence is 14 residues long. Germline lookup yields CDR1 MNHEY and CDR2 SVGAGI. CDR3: CASRNNRENNEQFF. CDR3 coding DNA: TGTGCCAGCAGGAACAACAGGGAAAACAATGAGCAGTTCTTC.

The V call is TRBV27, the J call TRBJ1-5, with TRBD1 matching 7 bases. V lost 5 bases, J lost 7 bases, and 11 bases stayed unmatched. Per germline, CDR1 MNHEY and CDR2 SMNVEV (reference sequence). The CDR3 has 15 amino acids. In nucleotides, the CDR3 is TGTGCCAGCAGTCTAGGGACAGCCCGGGGGCAGCCCCAGCATTTT. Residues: CASSLGTARGQPQHF.

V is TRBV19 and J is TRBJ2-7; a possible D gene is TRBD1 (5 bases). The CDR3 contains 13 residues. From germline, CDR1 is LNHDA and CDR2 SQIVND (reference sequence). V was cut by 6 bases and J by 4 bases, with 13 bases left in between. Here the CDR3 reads CASSRATAYEQYF. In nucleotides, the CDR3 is TGTGCCAGTAGCCGTGCGACAGCATACGAGCAGTACTTC.

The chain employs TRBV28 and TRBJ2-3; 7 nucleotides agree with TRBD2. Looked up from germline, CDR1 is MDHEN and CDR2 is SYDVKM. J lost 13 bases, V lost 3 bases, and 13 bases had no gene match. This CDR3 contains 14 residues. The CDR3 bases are TGTGCCAGCAGTTTGCCTGAGGCGGGGGAGCACGAGTATTTT. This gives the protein CASSLPEAGEHEYF.

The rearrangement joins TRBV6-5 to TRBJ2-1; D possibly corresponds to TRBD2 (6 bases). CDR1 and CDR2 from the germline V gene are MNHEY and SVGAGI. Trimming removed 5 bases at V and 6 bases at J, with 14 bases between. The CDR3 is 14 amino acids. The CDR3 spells CASSPGLGGNEQFF. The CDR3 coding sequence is TGTGCCAGCAGTCCCGGACTGGGGGGCAATGAGCAGTTCTTC.

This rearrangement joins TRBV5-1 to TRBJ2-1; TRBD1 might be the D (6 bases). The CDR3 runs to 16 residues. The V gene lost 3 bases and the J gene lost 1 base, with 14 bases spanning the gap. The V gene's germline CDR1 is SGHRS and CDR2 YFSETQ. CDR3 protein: CASSSLQGVSYNEQFF. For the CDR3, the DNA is TGCGCCAGCAGCTCCTTACAGGGAGTTTCCTACAATGAGCAGTTCTTC.

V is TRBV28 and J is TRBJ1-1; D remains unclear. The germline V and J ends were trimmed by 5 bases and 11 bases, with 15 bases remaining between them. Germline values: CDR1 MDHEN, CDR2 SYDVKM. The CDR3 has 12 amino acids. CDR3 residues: CASSLYGVSAFF. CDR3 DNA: TGTGCCAGCAGTCTGTACGGAGTGAGTGCTTTCTTT.

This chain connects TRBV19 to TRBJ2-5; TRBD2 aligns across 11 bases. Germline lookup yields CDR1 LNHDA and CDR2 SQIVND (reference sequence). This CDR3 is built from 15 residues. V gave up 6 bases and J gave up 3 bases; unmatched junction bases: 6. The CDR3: CASRNLAGGKETQYF. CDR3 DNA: TGTGCCAGTAGGAACCTAGCGGGAGGAAAAGAGACCCAGTACTTC.

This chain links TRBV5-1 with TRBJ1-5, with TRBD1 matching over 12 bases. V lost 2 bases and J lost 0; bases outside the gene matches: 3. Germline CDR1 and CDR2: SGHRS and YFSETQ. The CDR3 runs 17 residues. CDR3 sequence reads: CASSLGTGGFSNQPQHF. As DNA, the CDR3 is TGCGCCAGCAGCTTAGGGACAGGGGGCTTTAGCAATCAGCCCCAGCATTTT.

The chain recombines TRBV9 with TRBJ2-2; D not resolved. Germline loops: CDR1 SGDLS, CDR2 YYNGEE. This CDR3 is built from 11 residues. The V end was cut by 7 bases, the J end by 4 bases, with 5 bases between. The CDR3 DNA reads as TGTGCCAGCGGCAGCACCGGGGAGCTGTTTTTT. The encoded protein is CASGSTGELFF.

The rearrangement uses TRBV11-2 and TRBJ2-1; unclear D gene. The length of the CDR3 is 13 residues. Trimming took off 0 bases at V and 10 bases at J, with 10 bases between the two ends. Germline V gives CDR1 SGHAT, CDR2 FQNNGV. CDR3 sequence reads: CASSLDPVSEQFF. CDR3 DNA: TGTGCCAGCAGCTTAGATCCGGTGAGCGAGCAGTTCTTC.

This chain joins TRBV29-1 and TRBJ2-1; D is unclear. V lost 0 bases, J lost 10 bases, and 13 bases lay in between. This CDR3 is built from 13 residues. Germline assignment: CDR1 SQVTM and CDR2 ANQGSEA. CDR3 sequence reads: CSVEDPAFVEQFF. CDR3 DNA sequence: TGCAGCGTTGAAGATCCTGCGTTTGTGGAGCAGTTCTTC.

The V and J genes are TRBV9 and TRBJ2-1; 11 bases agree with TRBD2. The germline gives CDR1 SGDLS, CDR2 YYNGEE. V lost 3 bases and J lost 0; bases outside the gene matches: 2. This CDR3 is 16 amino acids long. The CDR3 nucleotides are TGTGCCAGCAGCGCCACTAGCGGGAGCTCCTACAATGAGCAGTTCTTC. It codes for CASSATSGSSYNEQFF.

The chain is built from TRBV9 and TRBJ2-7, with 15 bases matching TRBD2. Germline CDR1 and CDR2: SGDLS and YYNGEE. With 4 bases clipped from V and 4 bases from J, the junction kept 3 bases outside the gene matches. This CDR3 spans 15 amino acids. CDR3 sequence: CASSPGTSGGYEQYF. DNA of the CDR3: TGTGCCAGCAGCCCCGGGACTAGCGGGGGGTACGAGCAGTACTTC. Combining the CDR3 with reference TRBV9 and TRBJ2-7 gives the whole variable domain DSGVTQTPKHLITATGQRVTLRCSPRSGDLSVYWYQQSLDQGLQFLIQYYNGEERAKGNILERFSAQQFPDLHSELNLSSLELGDSALYFCASSPGTSGGYEQYFGPGTRLTVT.

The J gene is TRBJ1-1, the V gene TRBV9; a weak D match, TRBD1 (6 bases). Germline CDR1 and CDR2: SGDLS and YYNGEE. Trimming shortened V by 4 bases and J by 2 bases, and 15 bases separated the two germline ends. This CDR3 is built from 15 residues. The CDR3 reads CASSPRDNENTEAFF. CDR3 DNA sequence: TGTGCCAGCAGCCCCCGGGACAATGAAAACACTGAAGCTTTCTTT.

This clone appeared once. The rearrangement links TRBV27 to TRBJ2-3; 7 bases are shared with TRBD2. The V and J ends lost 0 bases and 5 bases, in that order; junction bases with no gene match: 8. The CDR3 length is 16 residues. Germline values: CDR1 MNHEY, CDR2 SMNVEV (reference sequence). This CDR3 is CASSLSGGIVGDTQYF. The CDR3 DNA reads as TGTGCCAGCAGTTTATCGGGGGGGATAGTTGGAGATACGCAGTATTTT.